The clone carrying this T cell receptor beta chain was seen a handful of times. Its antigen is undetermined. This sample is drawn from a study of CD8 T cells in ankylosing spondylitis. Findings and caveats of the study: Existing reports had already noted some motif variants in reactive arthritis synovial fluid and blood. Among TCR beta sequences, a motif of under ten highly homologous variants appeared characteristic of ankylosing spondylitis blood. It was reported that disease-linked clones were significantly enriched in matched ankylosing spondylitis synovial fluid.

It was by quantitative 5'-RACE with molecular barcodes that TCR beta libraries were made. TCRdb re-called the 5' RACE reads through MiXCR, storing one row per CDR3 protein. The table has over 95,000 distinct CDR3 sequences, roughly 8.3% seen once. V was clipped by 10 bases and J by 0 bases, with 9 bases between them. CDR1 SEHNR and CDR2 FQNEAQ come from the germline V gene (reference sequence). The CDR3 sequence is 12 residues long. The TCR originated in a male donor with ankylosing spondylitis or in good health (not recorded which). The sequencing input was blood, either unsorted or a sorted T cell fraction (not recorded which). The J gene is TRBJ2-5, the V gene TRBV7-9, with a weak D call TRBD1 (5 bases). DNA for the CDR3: TGTGCCAAAGGGGAAGACCAAGAGACCCAGTACTTC. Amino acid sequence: CAKGEDQETQYF.